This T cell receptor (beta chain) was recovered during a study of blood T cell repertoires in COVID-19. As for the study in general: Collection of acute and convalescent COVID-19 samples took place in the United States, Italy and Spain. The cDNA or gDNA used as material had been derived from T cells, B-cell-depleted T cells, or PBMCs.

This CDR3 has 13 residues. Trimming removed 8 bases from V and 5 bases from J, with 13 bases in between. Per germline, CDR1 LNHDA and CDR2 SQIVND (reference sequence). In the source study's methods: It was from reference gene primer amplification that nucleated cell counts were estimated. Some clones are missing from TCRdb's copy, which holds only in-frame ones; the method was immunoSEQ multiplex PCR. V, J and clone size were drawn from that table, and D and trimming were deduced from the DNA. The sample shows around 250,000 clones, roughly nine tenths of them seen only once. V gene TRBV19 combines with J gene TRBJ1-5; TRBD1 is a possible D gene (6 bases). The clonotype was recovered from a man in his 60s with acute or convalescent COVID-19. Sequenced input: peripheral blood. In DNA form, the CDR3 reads TGTGCCAGTCAGGGACAAGCCGATCAGCCCCAGCATTTT. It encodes CASQGQADQPQHF.